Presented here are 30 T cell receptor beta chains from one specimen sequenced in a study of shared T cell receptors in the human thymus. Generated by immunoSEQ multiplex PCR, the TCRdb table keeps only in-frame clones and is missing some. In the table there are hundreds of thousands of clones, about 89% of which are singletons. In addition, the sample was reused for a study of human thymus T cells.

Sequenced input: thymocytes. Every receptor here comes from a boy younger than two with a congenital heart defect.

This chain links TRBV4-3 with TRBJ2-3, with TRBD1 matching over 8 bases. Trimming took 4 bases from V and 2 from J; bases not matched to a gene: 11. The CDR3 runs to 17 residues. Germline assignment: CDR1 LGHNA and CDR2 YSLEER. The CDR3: CASSLKTGQGNTDTQYF. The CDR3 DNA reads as TGCGCCAGCAGCCTCAAAACCGGACAGGGCAACACAGATACGCAGTATTTT.

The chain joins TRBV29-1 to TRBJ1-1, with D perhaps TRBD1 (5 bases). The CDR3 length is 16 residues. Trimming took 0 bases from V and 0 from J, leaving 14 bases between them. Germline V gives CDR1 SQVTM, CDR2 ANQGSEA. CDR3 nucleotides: TGCAGCGTTGAAGATCAGGGCAGGTGCATGAACACTGAAGCTTTCTTT. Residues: CSVEDQGRCMNTEAFF.

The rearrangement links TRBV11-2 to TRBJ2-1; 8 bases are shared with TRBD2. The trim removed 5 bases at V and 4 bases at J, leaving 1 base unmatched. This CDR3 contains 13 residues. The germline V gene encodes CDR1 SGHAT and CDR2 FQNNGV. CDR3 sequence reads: CASSEREYNEQFF. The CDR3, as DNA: TGTGCCAGCAGCGAGCGGGAGTACAATGAGCAGTTCTTC.

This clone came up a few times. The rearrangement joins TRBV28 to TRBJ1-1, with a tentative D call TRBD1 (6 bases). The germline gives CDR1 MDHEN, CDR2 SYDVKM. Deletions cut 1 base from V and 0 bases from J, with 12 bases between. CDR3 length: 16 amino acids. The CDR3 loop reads CASSLLVKGVNTEAFF. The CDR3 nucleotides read TGTGCCAGCAGTTTATTGGTGAAGGGGGTGAACACTGAAGCTTTCTTT.

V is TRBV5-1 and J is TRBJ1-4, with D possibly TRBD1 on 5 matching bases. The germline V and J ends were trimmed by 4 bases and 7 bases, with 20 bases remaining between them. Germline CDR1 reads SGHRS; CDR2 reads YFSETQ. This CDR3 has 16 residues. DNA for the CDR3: TGCGCCAGCAGCCCACAACGGGGGATTTACAGTGAAAAACTGTTTTTT. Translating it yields CASSPQRGIYSEKLFF.

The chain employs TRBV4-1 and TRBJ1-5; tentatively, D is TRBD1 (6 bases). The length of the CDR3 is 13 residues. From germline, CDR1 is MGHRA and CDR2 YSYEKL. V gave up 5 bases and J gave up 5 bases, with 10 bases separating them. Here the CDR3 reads CASSLTGDQPQHF. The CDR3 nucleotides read TGCGCCAGCAGCTTGACAGGAGATCAGCCCCAGCATTTT.

CDR3 DNA: TGTGCCTGGAGTGAATCCCGACCGGGACAGTTTGACACTGAAGCTTTCTTT. Amino acids: CAWSESRPGQFDTEAFF. The chain carries TRBV30 and TRBJ1-1; 7 positions agree with TRBD1. This CDR3 spans 17 amino acids. V dropped 1 base and J dropped 3; count of bases not matched to a gene: 14. The V gene's germline CDR1 is GTSNPN and CDR2 SVGIG (reference sequence).

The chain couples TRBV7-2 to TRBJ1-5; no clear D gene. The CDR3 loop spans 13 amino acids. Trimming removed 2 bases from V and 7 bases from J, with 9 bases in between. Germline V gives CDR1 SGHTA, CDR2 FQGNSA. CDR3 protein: CASSLNGSQPQHF. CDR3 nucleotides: TGTGCCAGCAGCTTAAACGGGTCACAGCCCCAGCATTTT.

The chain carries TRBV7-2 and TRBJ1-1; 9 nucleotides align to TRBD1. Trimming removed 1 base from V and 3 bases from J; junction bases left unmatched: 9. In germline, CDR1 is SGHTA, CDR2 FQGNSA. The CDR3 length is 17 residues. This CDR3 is CASSLEQGATGDTEAFF. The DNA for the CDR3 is TGTGCCAGCAGCTTAGAACAGGGGGCAACGGGCGACACTGAAGCTTTCTTT. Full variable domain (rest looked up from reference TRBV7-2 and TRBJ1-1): GAGVSQSPSNKVTEKGKDVELRCDPISGHTALYWYRQSLGQGLEFLIYFQGNSAPDKSGLPSDRFSAERTGGSVSTLTIQRTQQEDSAVYLCASSLEQGATGDTEAFFGQGTRLTVV.

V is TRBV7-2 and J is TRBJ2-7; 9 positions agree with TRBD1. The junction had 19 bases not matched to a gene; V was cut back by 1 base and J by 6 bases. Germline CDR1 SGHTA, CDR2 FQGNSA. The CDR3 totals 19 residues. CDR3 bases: TGTGCCAGCAGCTTAGTTGCGAATAGCCCGGGACAGGGTAACTTCGAGCAGTACTTC. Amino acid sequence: CASSLVANSPGQGNFEQYF. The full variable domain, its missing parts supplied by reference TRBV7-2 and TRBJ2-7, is GAGVSQSPSNKVTEKGKDVELRCDPISGHTALYWYRQSLGQGLEFLIYFQGNSAPDKSGLPSDRFSAERTGGSVSTLTIQRTQQEDSAVYLCASSLVANSPGQGNFEQYFGPGTRLTVT.

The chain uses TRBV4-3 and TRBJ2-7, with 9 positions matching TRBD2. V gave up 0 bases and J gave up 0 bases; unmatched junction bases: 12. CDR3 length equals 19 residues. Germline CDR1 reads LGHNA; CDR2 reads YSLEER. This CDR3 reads CASSQEALAGALSSYEQYF. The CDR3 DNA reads TGCGCCAGCAGCCAAGAAGCGTTAGCGGGAGCATTGAGCTCCTACGAGCAGTACTTC.

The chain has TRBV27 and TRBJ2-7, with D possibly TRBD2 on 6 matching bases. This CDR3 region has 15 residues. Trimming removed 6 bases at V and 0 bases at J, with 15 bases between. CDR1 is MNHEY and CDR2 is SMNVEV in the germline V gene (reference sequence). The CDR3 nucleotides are TGTGCCAGCAGCCGCTTAGCGGATAGCTCCTACGAGCAGTACTTC. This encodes CASSRLADSSYEQYF.

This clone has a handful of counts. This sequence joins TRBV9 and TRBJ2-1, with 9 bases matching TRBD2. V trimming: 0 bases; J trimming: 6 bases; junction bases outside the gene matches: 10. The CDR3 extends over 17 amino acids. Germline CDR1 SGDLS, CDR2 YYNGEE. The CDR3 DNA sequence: TGTGCCAGCAGCGTAGCTGCGGGAGGGCCTCGCGGCAATGAGCAGTTCTTC. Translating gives CASSVAAGGPRGNEQFF.

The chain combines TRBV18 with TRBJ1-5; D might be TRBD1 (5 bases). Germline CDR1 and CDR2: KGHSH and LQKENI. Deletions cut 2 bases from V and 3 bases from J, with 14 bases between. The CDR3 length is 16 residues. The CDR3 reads CASSPVKGLVNQPQHF. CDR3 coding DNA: TGTGCCAGCTCACCAGTAAAGGGGCTGGTCAATCAGCCCCAGCATTTT.

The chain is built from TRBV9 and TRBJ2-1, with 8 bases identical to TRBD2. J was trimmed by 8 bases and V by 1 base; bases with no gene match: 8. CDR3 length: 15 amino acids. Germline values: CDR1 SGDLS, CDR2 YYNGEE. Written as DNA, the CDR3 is TGTGCCAGCAGCGTATACGGGAGGGCGTGGGATGAGCAGTTCTTC. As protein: CASSVYGRAWDEQFF.

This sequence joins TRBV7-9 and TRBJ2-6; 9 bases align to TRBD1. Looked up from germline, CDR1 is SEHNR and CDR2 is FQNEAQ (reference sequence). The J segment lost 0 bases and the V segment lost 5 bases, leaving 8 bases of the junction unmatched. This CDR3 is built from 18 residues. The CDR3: CASSPRDRENSGANVLTF. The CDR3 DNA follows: TGTGCCAGCAGCCCCCGGGACAGGGAAAACTCTGGGGCCAACGTCCTGACTTTC. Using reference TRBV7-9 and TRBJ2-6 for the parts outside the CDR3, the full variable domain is DTGVSQNPRHKITKRGQNVTFRCDPISEHNRLYWYRQTLGQGPEFLTYFQNEAQLEKSRLLSDRFSAERPKGSFSTLEIQRTEQGDSAMYLCASSPRDRENSGANVLTFGAGSRLTVL.

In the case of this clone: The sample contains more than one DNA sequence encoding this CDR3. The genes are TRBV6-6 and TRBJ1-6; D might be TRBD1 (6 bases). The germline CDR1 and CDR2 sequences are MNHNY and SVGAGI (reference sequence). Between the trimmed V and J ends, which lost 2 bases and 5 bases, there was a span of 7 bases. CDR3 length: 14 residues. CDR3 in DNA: TGTGCCAGCAGTTACCAGGGGAATAATTCACCCCTCCACTTT. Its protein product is CASSYQGNNSPLHF.

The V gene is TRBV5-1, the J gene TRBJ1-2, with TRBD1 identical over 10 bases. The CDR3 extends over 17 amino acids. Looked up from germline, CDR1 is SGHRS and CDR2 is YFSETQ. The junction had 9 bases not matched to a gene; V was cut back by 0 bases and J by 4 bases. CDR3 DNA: TGCGCCAGCAGCTTGGTGACAGGGGGCCAAAGGACCTATGGCTACACCTTC. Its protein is CASSLVTGGQRTYGYTF.

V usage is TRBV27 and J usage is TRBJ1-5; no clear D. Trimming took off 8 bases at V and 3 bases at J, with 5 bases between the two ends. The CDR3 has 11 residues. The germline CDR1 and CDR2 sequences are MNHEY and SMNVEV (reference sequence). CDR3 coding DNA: TGTGCCAGCGGGCACAATCAGCCCCAGCATTTT. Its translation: CASGHNQPQHF.

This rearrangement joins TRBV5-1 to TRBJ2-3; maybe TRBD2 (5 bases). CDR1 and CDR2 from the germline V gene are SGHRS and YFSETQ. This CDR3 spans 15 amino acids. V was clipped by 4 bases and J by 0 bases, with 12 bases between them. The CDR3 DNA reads TGCGCCAGCAGCCACGGACTGATGAGCACAGATACGCAGTATTTT. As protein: CASSHGLMSTDTQYF. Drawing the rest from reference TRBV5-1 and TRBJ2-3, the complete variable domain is KAGVTQTPRYLIKTRGQQVTLSCSPISGHRSVSWYQQTPGQGLQFLFEYFSETQRNKGNFPGRFSGRQFSNSRSEMNVSTLELGDSALYLCASSHGLMSTDTQYFGPGTRLTVL.

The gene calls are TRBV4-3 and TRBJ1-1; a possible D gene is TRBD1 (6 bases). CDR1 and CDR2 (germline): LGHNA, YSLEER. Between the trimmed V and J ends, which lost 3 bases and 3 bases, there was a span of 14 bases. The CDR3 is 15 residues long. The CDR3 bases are TGCGCCAGCAGCCATAACAGGGTACCGGACACTGAAGCTTTCTTT. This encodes CASSHNRVPDTEAFF.

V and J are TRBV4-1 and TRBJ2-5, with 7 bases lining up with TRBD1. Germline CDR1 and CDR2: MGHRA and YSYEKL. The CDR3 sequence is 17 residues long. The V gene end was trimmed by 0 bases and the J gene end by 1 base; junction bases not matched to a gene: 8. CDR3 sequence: CASSQEGQRSLQETQYF. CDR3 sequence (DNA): TGCGCCAGCAGCCAAGAGGGACAGAGGAGCCTCCAAGAGACCCAGTACTTC.

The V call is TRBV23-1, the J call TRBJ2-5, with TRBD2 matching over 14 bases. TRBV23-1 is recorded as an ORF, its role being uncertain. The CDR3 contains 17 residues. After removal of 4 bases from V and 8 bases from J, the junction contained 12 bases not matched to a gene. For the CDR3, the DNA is TGCGCCAGCAGTCCGGGACTAGCGGGAGTCCCAAAGACCACCCAGTACTTC. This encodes CASSPGLAGVPKTTQYF.

CDR3 sequence reads: CASSLLVLAGVETQYF. The CDR3 nucleotides are TGTGCCAGCAGTCTACTTGTACTAGCGGGAGTGGAGACCCAGTACTTC. The rearrangement links TRBV28 to TRBJ2-5; 11 nucleotides agree with TRBD2. This CDR3 contains 16 residues. After removal of 5 bases from V and 5 bases from J, the junction contained 10 bases not matched to a gene. Germline CDR1 reads MDHEN; CDR2 reads SYDVKM.

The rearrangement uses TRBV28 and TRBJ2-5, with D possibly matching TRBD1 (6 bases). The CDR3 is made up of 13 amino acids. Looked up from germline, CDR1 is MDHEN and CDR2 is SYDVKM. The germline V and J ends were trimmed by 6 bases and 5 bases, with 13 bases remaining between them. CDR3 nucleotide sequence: TGTGCCAGCAGAAAAGGGGGAGAGGAGACCCAGTACTTC. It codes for CASRKGGEETQYF.

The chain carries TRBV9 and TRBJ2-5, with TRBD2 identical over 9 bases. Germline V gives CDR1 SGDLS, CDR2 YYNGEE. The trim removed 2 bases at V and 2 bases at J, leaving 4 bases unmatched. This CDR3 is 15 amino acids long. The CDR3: CASSVRGGVQETQYF. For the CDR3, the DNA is TGTGCCAGCAGCGTGCGGGGGGGCGTTCAAGAGACCCAGTACTTC. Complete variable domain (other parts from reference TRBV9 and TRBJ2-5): DSGVTQTPKHLITATGQRVTLRCSPRSGDLSVYWYQQSLDQGLQFLIQYYNGEERAKGNILERFSAQQFPDLHSELNLSSLELGDSALYFCASSVRGGVQETQYFGPGTRLLVL.

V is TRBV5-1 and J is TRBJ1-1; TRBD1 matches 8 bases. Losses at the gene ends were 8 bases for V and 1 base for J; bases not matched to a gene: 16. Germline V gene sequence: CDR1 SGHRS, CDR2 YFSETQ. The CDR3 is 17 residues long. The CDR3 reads CARESTGENIGNTEAFF. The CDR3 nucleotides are TGCGCCAGGGAATCGACAGGGGAAAATATTGGGAACACTGAAGCTTTCTTT.

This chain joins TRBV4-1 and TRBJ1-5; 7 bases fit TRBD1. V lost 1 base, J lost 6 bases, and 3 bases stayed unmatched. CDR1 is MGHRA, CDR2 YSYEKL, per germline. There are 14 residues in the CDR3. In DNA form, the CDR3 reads TGCGCCAGCAGCCAAGGCAGGGGGAGTCAGCCCCAGCATTTT. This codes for CASSQGRGSQPQHF.

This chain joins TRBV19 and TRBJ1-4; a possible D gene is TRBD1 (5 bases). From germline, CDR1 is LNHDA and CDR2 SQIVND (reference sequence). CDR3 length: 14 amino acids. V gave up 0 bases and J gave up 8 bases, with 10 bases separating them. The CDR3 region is CASSIDGGAEKLFF. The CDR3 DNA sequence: TGTGCCAGTAGTATAGATGGAGGGGCGGAAAAACTGTTTTTT.

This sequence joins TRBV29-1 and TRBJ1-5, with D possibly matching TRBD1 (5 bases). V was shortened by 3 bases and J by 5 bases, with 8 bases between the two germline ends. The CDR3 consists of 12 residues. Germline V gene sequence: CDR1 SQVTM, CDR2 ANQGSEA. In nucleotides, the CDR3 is TGCAGCGTTGAGTCGGGGGATCAGCCCCAGCATTTT. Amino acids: CSVESGDQPQHF.